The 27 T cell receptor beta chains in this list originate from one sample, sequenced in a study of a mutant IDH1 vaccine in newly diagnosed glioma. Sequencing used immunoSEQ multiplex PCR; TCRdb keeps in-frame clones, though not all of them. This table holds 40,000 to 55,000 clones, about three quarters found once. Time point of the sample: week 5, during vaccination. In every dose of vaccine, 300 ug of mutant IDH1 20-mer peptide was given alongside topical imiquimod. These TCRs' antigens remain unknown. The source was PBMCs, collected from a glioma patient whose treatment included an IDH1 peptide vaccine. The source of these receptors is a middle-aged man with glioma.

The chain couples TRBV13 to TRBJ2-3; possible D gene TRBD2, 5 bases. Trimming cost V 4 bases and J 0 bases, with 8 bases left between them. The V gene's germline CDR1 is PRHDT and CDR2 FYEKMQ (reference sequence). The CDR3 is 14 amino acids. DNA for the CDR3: TGTGCCAGCAGCTGGCGGACTAGCACAGATACGCAGTATTTT. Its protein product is CASSWRTSTDTQYF.

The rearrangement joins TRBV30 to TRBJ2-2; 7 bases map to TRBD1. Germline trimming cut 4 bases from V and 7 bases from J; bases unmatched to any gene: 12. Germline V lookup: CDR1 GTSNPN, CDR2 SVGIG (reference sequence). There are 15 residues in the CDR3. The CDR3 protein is CAWIWGRGFVGELFF. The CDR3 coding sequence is TGTGCCTGGATCTGGGGCAGGGGGTTTGTCGGGGAGCTGTTTTTT.

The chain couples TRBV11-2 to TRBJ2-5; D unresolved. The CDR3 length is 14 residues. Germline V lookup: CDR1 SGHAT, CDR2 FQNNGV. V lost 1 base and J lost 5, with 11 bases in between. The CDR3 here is CASSLAASWETQYF. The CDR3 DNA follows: TGTGCCAGCAGCTTAGCCGCTAGTTGGGAGACCCAGTACTTC.

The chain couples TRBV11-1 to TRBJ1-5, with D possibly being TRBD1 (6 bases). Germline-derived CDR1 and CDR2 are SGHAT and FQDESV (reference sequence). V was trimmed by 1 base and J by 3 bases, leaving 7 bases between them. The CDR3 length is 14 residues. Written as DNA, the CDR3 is TGTGCCAGCAGCTTAGGGGACACCAATCAGCCCCAGCATTTT. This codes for CASSLGDTNQPQHF.

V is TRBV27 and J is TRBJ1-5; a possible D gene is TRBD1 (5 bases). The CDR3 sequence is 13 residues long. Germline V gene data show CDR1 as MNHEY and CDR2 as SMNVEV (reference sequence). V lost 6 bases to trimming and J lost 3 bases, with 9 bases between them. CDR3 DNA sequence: TGTGCCAGCAGCCGGGGCATCAATCAGCCCCAGCATTTT. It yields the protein CASSRGINQPQHF.

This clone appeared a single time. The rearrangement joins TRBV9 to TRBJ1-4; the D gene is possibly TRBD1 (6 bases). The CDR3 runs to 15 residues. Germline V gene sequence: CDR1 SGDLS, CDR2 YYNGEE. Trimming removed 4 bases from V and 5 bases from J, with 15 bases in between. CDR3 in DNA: TGTGCCAGCAGCCCGTCGGACAGAGAAAATGAAAAACTGTTTTTT. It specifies CASSPSDRENEKLFF.

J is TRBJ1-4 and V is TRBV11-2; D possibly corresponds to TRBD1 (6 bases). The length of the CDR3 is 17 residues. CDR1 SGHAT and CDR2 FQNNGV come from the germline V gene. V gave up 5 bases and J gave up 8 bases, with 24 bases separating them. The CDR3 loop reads CASSLVGAQSYGEKLFF. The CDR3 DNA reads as TGTGCCAGCAGCCTGGTGGGGGCGCAAAGTTATGGCGAAAAACTGTTTTTT.

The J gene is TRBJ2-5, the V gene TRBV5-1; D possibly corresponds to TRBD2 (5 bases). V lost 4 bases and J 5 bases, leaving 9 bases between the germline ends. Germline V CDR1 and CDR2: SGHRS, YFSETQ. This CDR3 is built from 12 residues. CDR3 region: CASSLRRETQYF. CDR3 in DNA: TGCGCCAGCAGCCTCAGGAGGGAGACCCAGTACTTC. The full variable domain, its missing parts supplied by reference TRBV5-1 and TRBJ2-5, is KAGVTQTPRYLIKTRGQQVTLSCSPISGHRSVSWYQQTPGQGLQFLFEYFSETQRNKGNFPGRFSGRQFSNSRSEMNVSTLELGDSALYLCASSLRRETQYFGPGTRLLVL.

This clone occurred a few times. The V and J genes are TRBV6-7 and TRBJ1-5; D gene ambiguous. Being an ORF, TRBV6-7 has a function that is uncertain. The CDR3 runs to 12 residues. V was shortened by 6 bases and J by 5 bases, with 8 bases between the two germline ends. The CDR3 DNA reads TGTGCCAGCAGCCTAGACCATCAGCCCCAGCATTTT. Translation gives CASSLDHQPQHF.

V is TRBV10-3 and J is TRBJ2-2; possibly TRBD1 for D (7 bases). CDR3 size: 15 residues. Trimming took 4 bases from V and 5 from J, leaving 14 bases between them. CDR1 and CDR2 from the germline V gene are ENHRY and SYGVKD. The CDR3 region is CAISGDSAGTGELFF. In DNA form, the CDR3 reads TGTGCCATCAGTGGGGACAGTGCGGGGACCGGGGAGCTGTTTTTT.

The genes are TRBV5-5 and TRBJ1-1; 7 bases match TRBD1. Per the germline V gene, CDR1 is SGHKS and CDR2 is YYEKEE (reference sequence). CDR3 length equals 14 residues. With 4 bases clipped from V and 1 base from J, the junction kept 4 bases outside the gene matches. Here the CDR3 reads CASSRDRANTEAFF. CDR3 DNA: TGTGCCAGCAGCCGTGACAGGGCGAACACTGAAGCTTTCTTT.

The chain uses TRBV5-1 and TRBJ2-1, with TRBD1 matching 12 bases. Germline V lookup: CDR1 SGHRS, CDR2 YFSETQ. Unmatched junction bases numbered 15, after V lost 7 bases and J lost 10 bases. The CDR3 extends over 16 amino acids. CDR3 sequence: CASYLSPGQGAQEQFF. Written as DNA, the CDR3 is TGCGCCAGCTATCTTTCACCGGGACAGGGGGCGCAGGAGCAGTTCTTC.

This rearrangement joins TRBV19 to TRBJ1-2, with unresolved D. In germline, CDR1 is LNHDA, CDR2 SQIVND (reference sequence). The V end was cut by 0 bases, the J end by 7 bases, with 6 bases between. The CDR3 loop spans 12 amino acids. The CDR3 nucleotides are TGTGCCAGTAGTATAGATTCGGTTGGCTACACCTTC. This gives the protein CASSIDSVGYTF. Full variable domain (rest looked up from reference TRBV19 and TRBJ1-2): DGGITQSPKYLFRKEGQNVTLSCEQNLNHDAMYWYRQDPGQGLRLIYYSQIVNDFQKGDIAEGYSVSREKKESFPLTVTSAQKNPTAFYLCASSIDSVGYTFGSGTRLTVV.

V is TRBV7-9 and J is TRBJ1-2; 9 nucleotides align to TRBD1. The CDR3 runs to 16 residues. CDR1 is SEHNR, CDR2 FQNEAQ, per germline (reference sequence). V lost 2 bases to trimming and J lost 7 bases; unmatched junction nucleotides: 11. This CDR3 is CASSLLGQGLFSGYTF. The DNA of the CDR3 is TGTGCCAGCAGCTTACTGGGACAGGGCCTTTTTAGTGGCTACACCTTC.

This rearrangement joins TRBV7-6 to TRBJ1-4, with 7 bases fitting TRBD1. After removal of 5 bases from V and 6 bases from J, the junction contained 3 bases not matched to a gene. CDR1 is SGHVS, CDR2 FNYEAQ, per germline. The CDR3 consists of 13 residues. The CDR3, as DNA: TGTGCCAGCAGCCCACAGGGGTATGAAAAACTGTTTTTT. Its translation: CASSPQGYEKLFF.

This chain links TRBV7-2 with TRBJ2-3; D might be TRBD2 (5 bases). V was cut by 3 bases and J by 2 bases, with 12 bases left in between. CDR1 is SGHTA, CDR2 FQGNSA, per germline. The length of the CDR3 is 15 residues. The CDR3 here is CASSFAGRLTDTQYF. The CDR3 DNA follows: TGTGCCAGCAGCTTCGCGGGTAGACTCACAGATACGCAGTATTTT.

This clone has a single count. Written as DNA, the CDR3 is TGTGCCAGCAGCCTACAAACAGGGTCGAACACCGGGGAGCTGTTTTTT. Amino acid sequence: CASSLQTGSNTGELFF. This chain joins TRBV5-4 and TRBJ2-2; a possible D gene is TRBD1 (6 bases). The CDR3 loop spans 16 amino acids. The germline V gene has CDR1 SGHNT and CDR2 YYREEE (reference sequence). V lost 4 bases and J lost 0, with 13 bases in between.

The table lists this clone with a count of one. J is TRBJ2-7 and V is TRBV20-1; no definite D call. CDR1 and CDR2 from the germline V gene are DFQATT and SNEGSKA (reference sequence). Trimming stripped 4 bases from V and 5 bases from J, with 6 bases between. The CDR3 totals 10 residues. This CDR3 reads CSAIDHEQYF. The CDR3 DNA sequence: TGCAGTGCTATTGACCACGAGCAGTACTTC.

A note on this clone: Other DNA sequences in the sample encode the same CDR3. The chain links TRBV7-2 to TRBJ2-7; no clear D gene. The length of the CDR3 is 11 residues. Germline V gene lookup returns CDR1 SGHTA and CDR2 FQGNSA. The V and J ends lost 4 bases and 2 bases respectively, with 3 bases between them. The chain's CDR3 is CASSSAYEQYF. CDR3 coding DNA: TGTGCCAGCAGCTCTGCCTACGAGCAGTACTTC. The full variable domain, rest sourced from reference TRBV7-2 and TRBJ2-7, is GAGVSQSPSNKVTEKGKDVELRCDPISGHTALYWYRQSLGQGLEFLIYFQGNSAPDKSGLPSDRFSAERTGGSVSTLTIQRTQQEDSAVYLCASSSAYEQYFGPGTRLTVT.

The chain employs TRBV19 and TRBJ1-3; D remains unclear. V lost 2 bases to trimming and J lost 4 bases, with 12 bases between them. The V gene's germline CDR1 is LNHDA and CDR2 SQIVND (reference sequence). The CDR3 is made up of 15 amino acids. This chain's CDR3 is CASSINSVPGNTIYF. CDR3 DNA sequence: TGTGCCAGTAGTATAAACAGCGTCCCAGGAAACACCATATATTTT.

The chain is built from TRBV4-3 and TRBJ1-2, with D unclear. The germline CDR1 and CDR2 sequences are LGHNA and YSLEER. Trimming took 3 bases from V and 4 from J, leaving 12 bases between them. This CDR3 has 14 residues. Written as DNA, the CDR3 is TGCGCCAGCAGCCAGGAGGCGGGTTCCTATGGCTACACCTTC. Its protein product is CASSQEAGSYGYTF.

The CDR3 reads CASSPTGGAGETQYF. The CDR3 DNA reads TGTGCCAGCAGTCCAACGGGCGGGGCGGGAGAGACCCAGTACTTC. V and J are TRBV7-3 and TRBJ2-5; TRBD2 might be the D (6 bases). Germline-derived CDR1 and CDR2 are SGHTA and FQGTGA. The V gene lost 6 bases and the J gene lost 4 bases, with 18 bases spanning the gap. The CDR3 sequence is 15 residues long.

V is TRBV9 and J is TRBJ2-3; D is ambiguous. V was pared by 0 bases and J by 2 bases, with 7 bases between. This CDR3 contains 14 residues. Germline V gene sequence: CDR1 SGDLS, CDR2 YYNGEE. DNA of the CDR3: TGTGCCAGCAGCGTAGAGGCGGCCACAGATACGCAGTATTTT. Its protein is CASSVEAATDTQYF. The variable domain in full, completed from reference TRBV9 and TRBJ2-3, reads DSGVTQTPKHLITATGQRVTLRCSPRSGDLSVYWYQQSLDQGLQFLIQYYNGEERAKGNILERFSAQQFPDLHSELNLSSLELGDSALYFCASSVEAATDTQYFGPGTRLTVL.

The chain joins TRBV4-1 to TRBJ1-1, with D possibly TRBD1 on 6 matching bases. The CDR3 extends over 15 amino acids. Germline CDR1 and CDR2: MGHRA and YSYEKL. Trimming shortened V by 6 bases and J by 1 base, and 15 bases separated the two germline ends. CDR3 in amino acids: CASSVEGGRNTEAFF. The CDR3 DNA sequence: TGCGCCAGCAGTGTGGAGGGGGGCCGGAACACTGAAGCTTTCTTT.

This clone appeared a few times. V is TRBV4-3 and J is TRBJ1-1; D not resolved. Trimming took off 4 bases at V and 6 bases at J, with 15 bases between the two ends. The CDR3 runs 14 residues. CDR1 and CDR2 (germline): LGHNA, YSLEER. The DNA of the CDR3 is TGCGCCAGCAGCCCCAATGTAGGTAGGCCTGAAGCTTTCTTT. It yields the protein CASSPNVGRPEAFF.

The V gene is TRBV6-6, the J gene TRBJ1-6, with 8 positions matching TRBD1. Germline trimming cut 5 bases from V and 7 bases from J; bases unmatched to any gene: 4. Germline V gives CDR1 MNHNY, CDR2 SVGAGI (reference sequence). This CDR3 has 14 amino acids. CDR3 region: CASSIQGVNSPLHF. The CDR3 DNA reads TGTGCCAGCAGTATACAGGGGGTAAATTCACCCCTCCACTTT.

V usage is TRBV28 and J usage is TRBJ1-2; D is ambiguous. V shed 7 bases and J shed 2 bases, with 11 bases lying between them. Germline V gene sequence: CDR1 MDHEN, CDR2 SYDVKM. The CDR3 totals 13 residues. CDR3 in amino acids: CASTLSGNYGYTF. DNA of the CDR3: TGTGCCAGCACCCTTTCAGGAAACTATGGCTACACCTTC.